What follows are 4 T cell receptor beta chains derived from one specimen sequenced in a study of T cell repertoires in cytomegalovirus infection. TCRdb recomputed calls from the reads with MiXCR, one row per CDR3 protein. The sample has 150,000 to 200,000 distinct CDR3 sequences, roughly 19% seen once. Sequencing was carried out using PBMCs. The receptor set was obtained from a human donor in good health (CMV status not recorded). Some clones in this sample may be carry-over from other donors' samples.

This clonotype was counted only a few times. This rearrangement joins TRBV24-1 to TRBJ2-3; no reliable D call. V lost 4 bases and J lost 3, with 16 bases in between. Germline V gene data show CDR1 as KGHDR and CDR2 as SFDVKD. The CDR3 is made up of 16 amino acids. For the CDR3, the DNA is TGTGCCACCAGTGACCCCCGAGCAGCGAGTACAGATACGCAGTATTTT. Protein product: CATSDPRAASTDTQYF.

The rearrangement joins TRBV7-9 to TRBJ2-3; tentative D call: TRBD1 (5 bases). Trimming stripped 4 bases from V and 1 base from J, with 15 bases between. CDR1 SEHNR and CDR2 FQNEAQ come from the germline V gene (reference sequence). This CDR3 is built from 16 residues. CDR3 residues: CASSWPATGGTDTQYF. In DNA form, the CDR3 reads TGTGCCAGCAGCTGGCCGGCCACAGGCGGCACAGATACGCAGTATTTT.

The sample holds a few counts of this clonotype. The DNA for the CDR3 is TGCGCCAGCAGCCAAGCGCCGGGAGGGTCACCCGATACGCAGTATTTT. It codes for CASSQAPGGSPDTQYF. The V and J genes are TRBV4-1 and TRBJ2-3; 8 bases are a match to TRBD2. Germline V CDR1 and CDR2: MGHRA, YSYEKL. The CDR3 is 16 residues long. V lost 1 base, J lost 6 bases, and 9 bases stayed unmatched.

This clonotype was counted ten times or more. The CDR3 loop is CASSLPGSNQPQHF. The CDR3 DNA reads TGTGCCAGCAGCCTCCCGGGAAGCAATCAGCCCCAGCATTTT. This chain links TRBV7-2 with TRBJ1-5; no clear D gene. This CDR3 comprises 14 residues. V gave up 5 bases and J gave up 1 base, with 9 bases separating them. Germline-derived CDR1 and CDR2 are SGHTA and FQGNSA.